Below, one T cell receptor beta chain is given with its context. The sample is drawn from a study of OX40 agonist ivuxolimab in advanced cancers. Some clones are missing from TCRdb's copy, which holds only in-frame ones; the method was immunoSEQ multiplex PCR. This table has about 60,000 clones, 75% to 90% appearing once. V was trimmed by 2 bases and J by 4 bases, leaving 8 bases between them. The CDR3 has 13 residues. Germline loops: CDR1 SGHAT, CDR2 FQNNGV. The chain employs TRBV11-2 and TRBJ1-2; D is uncertain. The receptor comes from an adult with an advanced solid tumor such as melanoma, head and neck, liver or kidney cancer. The sequences come from CD4+ or CD8+ T cells sorted from blood, collected in a trial of the OX40 agonist ivuxolimab. CDR3 coding DNA: TGTGCCAGCAGCTTACAATGGGGCTATGGCTACACCTTC. Protein: CASSLQWGYGYTF.